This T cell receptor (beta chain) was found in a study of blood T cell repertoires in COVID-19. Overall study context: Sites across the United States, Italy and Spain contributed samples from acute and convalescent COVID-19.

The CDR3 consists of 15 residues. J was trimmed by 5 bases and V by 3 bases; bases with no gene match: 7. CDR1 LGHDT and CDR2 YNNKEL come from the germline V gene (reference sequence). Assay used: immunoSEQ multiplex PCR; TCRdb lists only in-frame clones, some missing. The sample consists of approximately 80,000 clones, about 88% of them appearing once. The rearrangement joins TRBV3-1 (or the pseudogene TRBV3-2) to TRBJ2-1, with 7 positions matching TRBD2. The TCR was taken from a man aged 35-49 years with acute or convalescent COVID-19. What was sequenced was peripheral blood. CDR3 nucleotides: TGTGCCAGCAGCCAGGCCAGCGGGACCCACAATGAGCAGTTCTTC. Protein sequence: CASSQASGTHNEQFF.